This T cell receptor (beta chain) was sequenced in a study of blood T cell repertoires in COVID-19. Study context: Acute and convalescent COVID-19 specimens originated in the United States, Italy and Spain. PBMCs, B-cell-depleted T cells, or T cells were the source of the cDNA or gDNA that made up the material.

As processed by the authors: Reference gene primer amplification yielded estimated nucleated cell counts. Libraries were prepared by immunoSEQ multiplex PCR; TCRdb keeps only in-frame clonotypes and omits some of them. For V, J and clone size, that table is used; D and trimming come from the DNA. The sample contains over 85,000 clones, 65% to 90% of which appear only once. Trimming took 4 bases from V and 0 from J, leaving 9 bases between them. Germline V gene data show CDR1 as SGHDT and CDR2 as YYEEEE. The CDR3 runs 14 residues. The V gene is TRBV5-6, the J gene TRBJ2-3; D is undetermined. The specimen was peripheral blood. This sequence originates from a man aged 55 to 70 with acute or convalescent COVID-19. Here the CDR3 reads CASSLETSTDTQYF. The CDR3 DNA sequence: TGTGCCAGCAGCCTAGAAACTAGCACAGATACGCAGTATTTT.